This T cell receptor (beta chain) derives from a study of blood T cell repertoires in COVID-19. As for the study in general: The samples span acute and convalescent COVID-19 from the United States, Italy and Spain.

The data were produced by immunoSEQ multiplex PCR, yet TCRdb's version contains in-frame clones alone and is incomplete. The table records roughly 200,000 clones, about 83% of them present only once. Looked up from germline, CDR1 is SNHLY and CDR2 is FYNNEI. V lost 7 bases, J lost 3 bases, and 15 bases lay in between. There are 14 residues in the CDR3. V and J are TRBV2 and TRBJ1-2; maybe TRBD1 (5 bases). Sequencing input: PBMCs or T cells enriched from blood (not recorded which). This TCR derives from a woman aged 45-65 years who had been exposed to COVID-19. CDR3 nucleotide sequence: TGTGCCAGCACCGTGCTTCCGGGGGACTATGGCTACACCTTC. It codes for CASTVLPGDYGYTF.